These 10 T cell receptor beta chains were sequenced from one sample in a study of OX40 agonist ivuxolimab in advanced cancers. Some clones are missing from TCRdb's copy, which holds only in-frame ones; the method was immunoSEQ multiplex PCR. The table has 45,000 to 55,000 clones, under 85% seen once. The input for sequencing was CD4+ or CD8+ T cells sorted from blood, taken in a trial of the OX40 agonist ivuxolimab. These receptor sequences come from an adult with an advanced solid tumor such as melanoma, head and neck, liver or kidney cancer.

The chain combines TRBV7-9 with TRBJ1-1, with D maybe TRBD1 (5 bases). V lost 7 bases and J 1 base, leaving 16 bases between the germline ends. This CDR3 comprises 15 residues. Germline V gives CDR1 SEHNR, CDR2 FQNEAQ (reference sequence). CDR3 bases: TGTGCCAGCACCCCGATAATGGGGGGGAACACTGAAGCTTTCTTT. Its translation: CASTPIMGGNTEAFF.

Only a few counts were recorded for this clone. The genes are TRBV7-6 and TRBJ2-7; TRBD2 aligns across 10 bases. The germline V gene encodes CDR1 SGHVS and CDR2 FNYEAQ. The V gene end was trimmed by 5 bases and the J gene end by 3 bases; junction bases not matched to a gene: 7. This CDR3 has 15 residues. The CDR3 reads CASSPQRTSGYEQYF. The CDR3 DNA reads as TGTGCCAGCAGCCCACAAAGGACTAGCGGCTACGAGCAGTACTTC. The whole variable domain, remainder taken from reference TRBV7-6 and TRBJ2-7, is GAGVSQSPRYKVTKRGQDVALRCDPISGHVSLYWYRQALGQGPEFLTYFNYEAQQDKSGLPNDRFSAERPEGSISTLTIQRTEQRDSAMYRCASSPQRTSGYEQYFGPGTRLTVT.

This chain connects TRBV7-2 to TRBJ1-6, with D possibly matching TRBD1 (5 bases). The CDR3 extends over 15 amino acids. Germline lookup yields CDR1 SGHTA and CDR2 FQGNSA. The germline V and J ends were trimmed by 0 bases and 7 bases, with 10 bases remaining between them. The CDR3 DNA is TGTGCCAGCAGCTTAGCAGGGGCACAGAATTCACCCCTCCACTTT. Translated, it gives CASSLAGAQNSPLHF.

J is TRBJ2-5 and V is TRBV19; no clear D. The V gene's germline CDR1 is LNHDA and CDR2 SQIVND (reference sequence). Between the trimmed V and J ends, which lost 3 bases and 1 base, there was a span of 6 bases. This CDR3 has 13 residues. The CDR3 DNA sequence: TGTGCCAGTAGTATTGTCAGCCAAGAGACCCAGTACTTC. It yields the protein CASSIVSQETQYF.

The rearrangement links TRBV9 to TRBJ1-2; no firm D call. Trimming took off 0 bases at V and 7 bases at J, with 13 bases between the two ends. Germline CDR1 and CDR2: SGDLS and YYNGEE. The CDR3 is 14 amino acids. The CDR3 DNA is TGTGCCAGCAGCGTAGTGGAGGCCGGCACTGGCTACACCTTC. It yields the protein CASSVVEAGTGYTF.

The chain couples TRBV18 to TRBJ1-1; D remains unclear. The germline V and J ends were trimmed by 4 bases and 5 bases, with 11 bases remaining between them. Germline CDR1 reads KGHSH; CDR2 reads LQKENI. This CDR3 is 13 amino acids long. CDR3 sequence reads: CASSQEPRTEAFF. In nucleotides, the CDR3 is TGTGCCAGCTCACAAGAACCAAGGACTGAAGCTTTCTTT.

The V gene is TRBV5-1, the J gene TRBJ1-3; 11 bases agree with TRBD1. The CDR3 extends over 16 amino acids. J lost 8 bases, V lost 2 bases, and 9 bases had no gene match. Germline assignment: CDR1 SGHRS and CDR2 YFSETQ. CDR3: CASSLSPGQGEYTIYF. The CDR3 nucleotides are TGCGCCAGCAGCTTATCTCCGGGACAGGGGGAATACACCATATATTTT.

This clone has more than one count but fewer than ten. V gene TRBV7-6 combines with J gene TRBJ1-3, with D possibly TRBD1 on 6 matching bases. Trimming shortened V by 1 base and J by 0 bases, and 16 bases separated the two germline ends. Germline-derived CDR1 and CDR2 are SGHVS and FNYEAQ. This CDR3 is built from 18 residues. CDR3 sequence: CASSLGGQRIRSGNTIYF. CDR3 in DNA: TGTGCCAGCAGCTTAGGAGGACAGCGGATCCGCTCTGGAAACACCATATATTTT.

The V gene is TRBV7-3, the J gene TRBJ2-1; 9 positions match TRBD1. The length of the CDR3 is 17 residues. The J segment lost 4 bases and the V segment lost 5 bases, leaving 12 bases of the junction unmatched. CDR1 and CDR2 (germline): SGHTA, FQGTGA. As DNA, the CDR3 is TGTGCCAGCAGCAAAACAGGGGGCGATCCCAATTACAATGAGCAGTTCTTC. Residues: CASSKTGGDPNYNEQFF.

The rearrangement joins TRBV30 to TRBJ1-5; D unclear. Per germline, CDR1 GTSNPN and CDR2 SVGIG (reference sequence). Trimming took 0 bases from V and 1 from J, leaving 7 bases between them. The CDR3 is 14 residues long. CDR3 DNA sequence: TGTGCCTGGAGTGTAACCGGGAGCAATCAGCCCCAGCATTTT. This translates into CAWSVTGSNQPQHF. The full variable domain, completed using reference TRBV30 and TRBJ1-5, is SQTIHQWPATLVQPVGSPLSLECTVEGTSNPNLYWYRQAAGRGLQLLFYSVGIGQISSEVPQNLSASRPQDRQFILSSKKLLLSDSGFYLCAWSVTGSNQPQHFGDGTRLSIL.